This TCR beta chain was captured in a study of T cells in Graves' hyperthyroidism and ophthalmopathy. This CDR3 comprises 14 residues. Germline CDR1 reads SNHLY; CDR2 reads FYNNEI. V dropped 2 bases and J dropped 4; count of bases not matched to a gene: 4. TCR beta CDR3 regions were amplified from RNA transcripts. A first-round RT-PCR of the TCR CDR3 used the HTBI primer set. Each CDR3 protein gets one entry after TCRdb re-called the multiplex PCR reads with MiXCR. The data hold 500,000 to 800,000 distinct CDR3 sequences, with approximately 42% observed a single time. Reasons for excluding patients were uncontrolled infection, other autoimmune disease, pregnancy or lactation. Clinicians diagnosed patients from clinical symptoms, serum thyroxine and TRAb, thyroid ultrasound and orbital computed tomography. This clonotype was recorded many times. Antigen specificity is unknown. Overall study findings and caveats: Among clonotypes expanded in thyroid above 0.001, most were also found in blood.

This chain links TRBV2 with TRBJ2-7; 8 positions agree with TRBD1. The sequence was collected from an adult man with Graves' disease, either hyperthyroidism or ophthalmopathy (not recorded which). Sequenced sample: peripheral blood or thyroid tissue (not recorded which). The CDR3 region is CASSERQGAYEQYF. In nucleotides, the CDR3 is TGTGCCAGCAGTGAACGTCAGGGGGCTTACGAGCAGTACTTC.